Presented here are 24 T cell receptor beta chains from one specimen sequenced in a study of cytomegalovirus exposure and HLA in healthy donors. Both 60 Vbeta primers and 13 Jbeta primers went into the PCR. Sequenced by immunoSEQ multiplex PCR; TCRdb stores in-frame clones only, minus some. The sample yields under 200,000 clones, over 70% seen once. The specimen sequenced was PBMCs. The receptors were sampled from a woman aged 50 to 65 in good health and CMV-seropositive.

The J gene is TRBJ1-2, the V gene TRBV28; TRBD1 agrees at 9 bases. The length of the CDR3 is 14 residues. CDR1 is MDHEN and CDR2 is SYDVKM in the germline V gene. V shed 6 bases and J 3 bases; nucleotides not matched to a gene: 5. The CDR3 loop reads CASRGTGGDYGYTF. The CDR3 DNA is TGTGCCAGCAGGGGAACAGGGGGCGACTATGGCTACACCTTC.

The chain carries TRBV11-2 and TRBJ2-1, with 9 bases matching TRBD1. The junction had 6 bases not matched to a gene; V was cut back by 0 bases and J by 15 bases. There are 13 residues in the CDR3. The V gene's germline CDR1 is SGHAT and CDR2 FQNNGV. DNA for the CDR3: TGTGCCAGCAGCTTAGATCAGGACAGGGGACCGTTCTTC. Translated: CASSLDQDRGPFF.

V usage is TRBV5-1 and J usage is TRBJ1-5; D not certain. This CDR3 region has 15 residues. Trimming took 0 bases from V and 3 from J, leaving 10 bases between them. Germline V CDR1 and CDR2: SGHRS, YFSETQ. The CDR3 loop reads CASSLDPTANQPQHF. Written as DNA, the CDR3 is TGCGCCAGCAGCTTGGACCCGACTGCCAATCAGCCCCAGCATTTT.

The chain links TRBV7-9 to TRBJ2-5; the match to TRBD1 covers 8 bases. The J call could be wrong; TRBJ2-7 is a better fit for the DNA end. This CDR3 comprises 15 residues. Germline V gene sequence: CDR1 SEHNR, CDR2 FQNEAQ (reference sequence). The CDR3 region is CASSLAYRGSYEQYF. In nucleotides, the CDR3 is TGTGCCAGCAGCTTAGCGTACAGGGGGTCCTACGAGCAGTACTTC.

V and J are TRBV10-3 and TRBJ2-5; 11 positions agree with TRBD1. The DNA end is more similar to TRBJ2-7, so the J call may be wrong. Germline V lookup: CDR1 ENHRY, CDR2 SYGVKD. The CDR3 spans 15 residues. CDR3 sequence (DNA): TGTGCCATCAGTGAAGGACAGGGGGCTCCTTACGAGCAGTACTTC. As protein: CAISEGQGAPYEQYF.

V is TRBV11-2 and J is TRBJ1-4; TRBD1 aligns across 10 bases. This CDR3 is built from 15 residues. Germline V gene sequence: CDR1 SGHAT, CDR2 FQNNGV. V trimming: 0 bases; J trimming: 8 bases; junction bases outside the gene matches: 3. For the CDR3, the DNA is TGTGCCAGCAGCTTAGATCGGACAGGGGGAGAAAAACTGTTTTTT. This codes for CASSLDRTGGEKLFF.

The V call is TRBV11-2, the J call TRBJ2-5, with 7 bases that match TRBD1. Germline V gives CDR1 SGHAT, CDR2 FQNNGV. Trimming cost V 5 bases and J 5 bases; bases outside gene matches: 8. The CDR3 sequence is 14 residues long. CDR3 in amino acids: CASSRRQGVETQYF. The CDR3 nucleotides are TGTGCCAGCAGCCGCAGACAGGGTGTCGAGACCCAGTACTTC.

The chain has TRBV11-3 and TRBJ1-2; 7 bases agree with TRBD1. This CDR3 comprises 12 residues. V was clipped by 4 bases and J by 5 bases; unmatched bases: 1. Germline-derived CDR1 and CDR2 are SGHNT and YENEEA. The CDR3 here is CASSSRGYGYTF. The CDR3 DNA is TGTGCCAGCAGCTCCAGGGGGTATGGCTACACCTTC.

The genes are TRBV7-2 and TRBJ2-1; 7 bases match TRBD2. The CDR3 has 15 amino acids. Germline V CDR1 and CDR2: SGHTA, FQGNSA. J gave up 6 bases and V 5 bases, and 10 bases lay outside the gene matches. The CDR3 DNA reads TGTGCCAGCAGCCTTTTTGGGGAGGGCGTCAATGAGCAGTTCTTC. Protein sequence: CASSLFGEGVNEQFF.

About this clone: Other DNA sequences in the same sample also yield this CDR3. The chain is built from TRBV9 and TRBJ2-2, with TRBD2 matching over 11 bases. V lost 4 bases and J lost 3; bases outside the gene matches: 5. CDR1 and CDR2 (germline): SGDLS, YYNGEE. The CDR3 is 16 amino acids. The CDR3 nucleotides read TGTGCCAGCAGCCTCACTAGCGGGAGTTACACCGGGGAGCTGTTTTTT. It codes for CASSLTSGSYTGELFF.

V and J are TRBV7-2 and TRBJ1-5; 8 nucleotides match TRBD1. CDR3 length: 15 amino acids. V shed 3 bases and J 4 bases; nucleotides not matched to a gene: 5. Germline loops: CDR1 SGHTA, CDR2 FQGNSA. The CDR3 loop is CASSFRTGPNQPQHF. CDR3 in DNA: TGTGCCAGCAGCTTTAGGACAGGGCCAAATCAGCCCCAGCATTTT.

V and J are TRBV28 and TRBJ1-4; 8 bases align to TRBD1. V lost 7 bases and J lost 10; bases outside the gene matches: 14. This CDR3 region has 15 residues. The germline gives CDR1 MDHEN, CDR2 SYDVKM. The CDR3 reads CASKGGDRGQGKLFF. The CDR3 DNA follows: TGTGCCAGCAAGGGGGGCGACAGGGGTCAAGGAAAACTGTTTTTT.

The gene calls are TRBV19 and TRBJ2-1, with TRBD1 as a possible D gene (6 bases). The CDR3 contains 12 residues. Germline V gene sequence: CDR1 LNHDA, CDR2 SQIVND (reference sequence). The V and J ends lost 8 bases and 9 bases respectively, with 14 bases between them. DNA of the CDR3: TGTGCCAGTGGACAGCCCCCAGCTGAGCAGTTCTTC. Protein: CASGQPPAEQFF.

This rearrangement joins TRBV19 to TRBJ1-5, with 9 bases aligning to TRBD1. The CDR3 contains 16 residues. With 3 bases clipped from V and 5 bases from J, the junction kept 8 bases outside the gene matches. Germline V lookup: CDR1 LNHDA, CDR2 SQIVND (reference sequence). The CDR3 region is CASSIGTGRWDQPQHF. CDR3 nucleotides: TGTGCCAGTAGTATCGGGACAGGGAGATGGGATCAGCCCCAGCATTTT.

V gene TRBV2 combines with J gene TRBJ1-1; TRBD1 matches at 8 bases. The CDR3 has 14 amino acids. Germline loops: CDR1 SNHLY, CDR2 FYNNEI. J was trimmed by 4 bases and V by 6 bases; bases with no gene match: 7. The CDR3, as DNA: TGTGCCAGCAGGTTGACAGGGGAGCGCACTGAAGCTTTCTTT. Translating it yields CASRLTGERTEAFF. The variable domain in full, completed from reference TRBV2 and TRBJ1-1, reads EPEVTQTPSHQVTQMGQEVILRCVPISNHLYFYWYRQILGQKVEFLVSFYNNEISEKSEIFDDQFSVERPDGSNFTLKIRSTKLEDSAMYFCASRLTGERTEAFFGQGTRLTVV.

The chain links TRBV2 to TRBJ2-5, with D possibly TRBD2 on 5 matching bases. V was pared by 6 bases and J by 2 bases, with 16 bases between. The CDR3 covers 15 residues. Germline V gene lookup returns CDR1 SNHLY and CDR2 FYNNEI. This CDR3 is CASRGRIRGQETQYF. As DNA, the CDR3 is TGTGCCAGCAGGGGTCGAATTCGAGGGCAAGAGACCCAGTACTTC.

The rearrangement joins TRBV7-2 to TRBJ2-3; 8 bases agree with TRBD2. The CDR3 extends over 14 amino acids. Germline lookup yields CDR1 SGHTA and CDR2 FQGNSA. V dropped 2 bases and J dropped 6; count of bases not matched to a gene: 4. The CDR3 spells CASSLLAGEDTQYF. The CDR3 DNA sequence: TGTGCCAGCAGCTTACTAGCGGGCGAGGATACGCAGTATTTT.

This CDR3 reads CASSQDPSSYEQYF. The DNA of the CDR3 is TGCGCCAGCAGCCAAGATCCGAGCTCCTACGAGCAGTACTTC. This chain joins TRBV4-3 and TRBJ2-7; D remains unclear. Looked up from germline, CDR1 is LGHNA and CDR2 is YSLEER. The CDR3 spans 14 residues. Trimming took off 0 bases at V and 0 bases at J, with 6 bases between the two ends.

This clone showed up just a few times. The gene calls are TRBV7-2 and TRBJ2-3, with 7 nucleotides matching TRBD1. V gave up 7 bases and J gave up 0 bases; unmatched junction bases: 7. The CDR3 length is 15 residues. Per germline, CDR1 SGHTA and CDR2 FQGNSA. DNA of the CDR3: TGTGCCAGCACCCTAAGGACAGGCAGCACAGATACGCAGTATTTT. Translating it yields CASTLRTGSTDTQYF.

A word on this clone: Sequence at one end of the junction differs from germline and may be a read error. The chain joins TRBV5-1 to TRBJ2-4, with 9 bases that match TRBD1. Germline CDR1 reads SGHRS; CDR2 reads YFSETQ. This CDR3 region has 14 residues. For the CDR3, the DNA is TGCGCCAGCAGCACAACAGGGGGCAAAAACAGTCAGTACTTC. This translates into CASSTTGGKNSQYF.

A single count supports this clone. The V call is TRBV2, the J call TRBJ2-1; D not resolved. CDR3 length: 14 residues. V was clipped by 10 bases and J by 0 bases, with 13 bases between them. CDR1 and CDR2 (germline): SNHLY, FYNNEI. The chain's CDR3 is CATRREPSYNEQFF. CDR3 sequence (DNA): TGTGCCACTCGTAGAGAACCCTCCTACAATGAGCAGTTCTTC.

V gene TRBV10-3 combines with J gene TRBJ2-5; D is perhaps TRBD2 (6 bases). Germline values: CDR1 ENHRY, CDR2 SYGVKD. Trimming removed 6 bases from V and 5 bases from J, with 16 bases in between. There are 14 residues in the CDR3. Here the CDR3 reads CAIRVGASVETQYF. The CDR3 DNA reads TGTGCCATCAGGGTAGGGGCTAGCGTGGAGACCCAGTACTTC.

The chain is built from TRBV28 and TRBJ2-3; 12 bases align to TRBD2. The V gene's germline CDR1 is MDHEN and CDR2 SYDVKM. The junction had 5 bases not matched to a gene; V was cut back by 6 bases and J by 7 bases. The CDR3 length is 14 residues. The CDR3 DNA follows: TGTGCCAGCAGGGTACTAGCGGGAGGTTATACGCAGTATTTT. Translation: CASRVLAGGYTQYF.

V and J are TRBV2 and TRBJ2-7, with D perhaps TRBD2 (5 bases). Per the germline V gene, CDR1 is SNHLY and CDR2 is FYNNEI. The CDR3 runs to 12 residues. The ends were cut back, 6 bases at V and 6 bases at J, with 12 bases in the middle. CDR3 protein: CASSTSGIEQYF. CDR3 coding DNA: TGTGCCAGCAGCACCTCGGGGATCGAGCAGTACTTC.